This TCR beta chain is from a study of blood T cells in healthy people across ages. Using a J-beta primer mix together with a sample-barcoded 5' primer, a second PCR was run for about 7 to 12 cycles. TCRdb re-called the 5' RACE reads with MiXCR, one entry per CDR3 protein. The sample consists of some 790,000 distinct CDR3 sequences, around 30% of them appearing once. About this clonotype: The antigen is not known. One end of the junction is discordant with germline, which a read error may explain.

Findings and limits, study-wide: Roughly linear declines in TCR beta diversity per million T cells occurred with age.

The CDR3 length is 16 residues. Germline assignment: CDR1 KGHSH and CDR2 LQKENI. The TCR was taken from a woman older than 75 in good health. The sample comprised blood. This chain joins TRBV18 and TRBJ2-1, with TRBD1 matching over 9 bases. DNA of the CDR3: TGTGCCAGCTCACCTACCGGGACAGGGCTCTACAATGAGCGGTTCTTC. Translating it yields CASSPTGTGLYNERFF. Drawing the rest from reference TRBV18 and TRBJ2-1, the complete variable domain is NAGVMQNPRHLVRRRGQEARLRCSPMKGHSHVYWYRQLPEEGLKFMVYLQKENIIDESGMPKERFSAEFPKEGPSILRIQQVVRGDSAAYFCASSPTGTGLYNERFFGPGTRLTVL.